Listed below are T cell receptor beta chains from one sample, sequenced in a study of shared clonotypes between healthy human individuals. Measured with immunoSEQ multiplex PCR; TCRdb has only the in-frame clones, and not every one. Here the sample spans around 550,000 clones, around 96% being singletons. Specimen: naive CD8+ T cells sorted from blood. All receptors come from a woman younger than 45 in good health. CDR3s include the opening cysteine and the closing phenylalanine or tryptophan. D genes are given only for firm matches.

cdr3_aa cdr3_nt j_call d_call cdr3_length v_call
CASSHGQNYEQYF TGTGCCAGCAGTCACGGGCAGAACTACGAGCAGTACTTC TRBJ2-7 - 13 TRBV27
CAILRAGDRGREQYF TGTGCCATCTTAAGGGCGGGGGACAGGGGGCGCGAGCAGTACTTC TRBJ2-7 TRBD1 15 TRBV10-3
CATSTLERGTYNEQFF TGTGCCACCAGCACCCTCGAGCGGGGGACTTACAATGAGCAGTTCTTC TRBJ2-1 TRBD2 16 TRBV15
CASSLWRGDREANYGYTF TGTGCCAGCAGTTTATGGAGGGGGGACAGGGAAGCTAACTATGGCTACACCTTC TRBJ1-2 TRBD1 18 TRBV28
CASSAWDGRSGYEQYF TGTGCCAGCAGTGCCTGGGATGGCCGGTCGGGCTACGAGCAGTACTTC TRBJ2-7 - 16 TRBV6-1
CASSPPAGTEQYF TGTGCCAGCAGCCCACCAGCGGGGACCGAGCAGTACTTC TRBJ2-7 TRBD2 13 TRBV7-9
CASSLGSGTHSYEQYF TGTGCCAGCAGCTTGGGTAGCGGGACCCACTCCTACGAGCAGTACTTC TRBJ2-7 TRBD2 16 TRBV7-9
CASSLAIAGGPQETQYF TGTGCCAGCAGCTTGGCAATAGCGGGAGGGCCCCAAGAGACCCAGTACTTC TRBJ2-5 TRBD2 17 TRBV5-4
CASSVSGAGELFF TGTGCCAGCAGCGTATCGGGCGCCGGGGAGCTGTTTTTT TRBJ2-2 - 13 TRBV9
CASGTGGHEQFF TGTGCCAGCGGGACAGGGGGCCATGAGCAGTTCTTC TRBJ2-1 TRBD1 12 TRBV27
CASSRVPARTYEQYF TGCGCCAGCAGTCGGGTCCCAGCGAGAACCTACGAGCAGTACTTC TRBJ2-7 - 15 TRBV23-1